The 29 T cell receptor beta chains listed next were all sequenced from one sample in a study of a mutant IDH1 vaccine in newly diagnosed glioma. These receptors lack a known antigen. This table comes from immunoSEQ multiplex PCR, and its TCRdb copy is limited to in-frame clones, with some not included. The table lists approximately 84,000 clones, 75% to 85% of them singletons, with approximately 5% in the top ten. Regarding time point: week 47, end of study. Vaccination used 300 ug of mutant IDH1 20-mer peptide per dose, with topical imiquimod. The sample consisted of PBMCs, taken from a glioma patient whose treatment included an IDH1 peptide vaccine. These receptors all come from a man aged 40-49 years with glioma.

This clone was observed at least ten times. CDR3 region: CAISDSFEQYF. DNA of the CDR3: TGTGCCATCAGTGACTCGTTCGAGCAGTACTTC. The chain employs TRBV10-3 and TRBJ2-7; D remains unclear. The length of the CDR3 is 11 residues. Between the trimmed V and J ends, which lost 3 bases and 6 bases, there was a span of 6 bases. Germline CDR1 and CDR2: ENHRY and SYGVKD.

V and J are TRBV5-4 and TRBJ2-3; D ambiguous. Trimming pared 0 bases from V and 6 bases from J, leaving 11 bases between. The CDR3 runs to 14 residues. Germline lookup yields CDR1 SGHNT and CDR2 YYREEE (reference sequence). The CDR3 spells CASSLVSKWDTQYF. The DNA of the CDR3 is TGTGCCAGCAGCTTGGTATCTAAGTGGGATACGCAGTATTTT.

J is TRBJ2-2 and V is TRBV7-8; perhaps TRBD1 as D (7 bases). V lost 5 bases, J lost 1 base, and 17 bases lay in between. Looked up from germline, CDR1 is SGHVS and CDR2 is FQNEAQ. The CDR3 length is 17 residues. CDR3 coding DNA: TGTGCCAGCAGCCCGCGGACAGGCGGGATGAACACCGGGGAGCTGTTTTTT. Protein sequence: CASSPRTGGMNTGELFF.

This clone was counted between two and nine times. The gene calls are TRBV5-6 and TRBJ2-7, with D maybe TRBD2 (6 bases). CDR3 length equals 13 residues. V was clipped by 4 bases and J by 5 bases, with 13 bases between them. The germline CDR1 and CDR2 sequences are SGHDT and YYEEEE. CDR3 residues: CASSPGVGDEQYF. The CDR3 DNA reads TGTGCCAGCAGCCCGGGGGTCGGAGACGAGCAGTACTTC.

V usage is TRBV28 and J usage is TRBJ2-7, with a weak D call TRBD1 (6 bases). Trimming removed 7 bases at V and 3 bases at J, with 13 bases between. This CDR3 contains 13 residues. CDR1 is MDHEN, CDR2 SYDVKM, per germline. The CDR3 nucleotides read TGTGCCAGCACGGGGACAAATAACTACGAGCAGTACTTC. Translating gives CASTGTNNYEQYF.

This chain links TRBV5-4 with TRBJ2-7; unclear D gene. This CDR3 is 15 amino acids long. Germline V gene sequence: CDR1 SGHNT, CDR2 YYREEE (reference sequence). V lost 1 base and J 2 bases, leaving 13 bases between the germline ends. The CDR3 DNA follows: TGTGCCAGCAGCTTGTCCGGGTCGACTCCCTACGAGCAGTACTTC. Translating it yields CASSLSGSTPYEQYF.

The chain carries TRBV7-2 and TRBJ1-1; a possible D gene is TRBD1 (6 bases). With 5 bases removed from V and 3 bases from J, the gap between germline ends came to 16 bases. Germline V lookup: CDR1 SGHTA, CDR2 FQGNSA. The CDR3 length is 15 residues. CDR3 residues: CASSPAGGQDTEAFF. DNA of the CDR3: TGTGCCAGCAGCCCGGCGGGGGGGCAGGACACTGAAGCTTTCTTT.

The V call is TRBV21-1, the J call TRBJ2-7; the table's D call TRBD2 went unverified against the DNA. TRBV21-1 is a documented pseudogene. The length of the CDR3 is 14 residues. CDR3 in amino acids: CASSISGTRHEQYF. The CDR3 bases are TGTGCCAGCAGCATTTCCGGGACTAGACACGAGCAGTACTTC.

The chain carries TRBV30 and TRBJ2-5; D is undetermined. This CDR3 has 11 amino acids. The V gene lost 1 base and the J gene lost 4 bases, with 4 bases spanning the gap. Germline V gene lookup returns CDR1 GTSNPN and CDR2 SVGIG (reference sequence). CDR3 protein: CAWSARETQYF. CDR3 nucleotide sequence: TGTGCCTGGAGTGCTCGAGAGACCCAGTACTTC.

The rearrangement uses TRBV7-9 and TRBJ2-3, with 7 bases identical to TRBD1. Germline V gives CDR1 SEHNR, CDR2 FQNEAQ (reference sequence). The CDR3 has 17 amino acids. V trimming: 5 bases; J trimming: 5 bases; junction bases outside the gene matches: 16. The CDR3 sequence: CASSAGTGVFTVDTQYF. CDR3 nucleotide sequence: TGTGCCAGCAGCGCAGGTACAGGGGTCTTCACAGTAGATACGCAGTATTTT.

The chain carries TRBV11-2 and TRBJ1-1; no firm D call. This CDR3 contains 13 residues. Germline V gene lookup returns CDR1 SGHAT and CDR2 FQNNGV. V lost 1 base and J 1 base, leaving 4 bases between the germline ends. CDR3 sequence reads: CASSLGWNTEAFF. Written as DNA, the CDR3 is TGTGCCAGCAGCTTAGGTTGGAACACTGAAGCTTTCTTT.

This chain joins TRBV4-3 and TRBJ2-1; 7 nucleotides align to TRBD1. CDR1 and CDR2 from the germline V gene are LGHNA and YSLEER. The trim removed 0 bases at V and 1 base at J, leaving 3 bases unmatched. The CDR3 sequence is 16 residues long. The CDR3 is CASSQDRQGSYNEQFF. DNA of the CDR3: TGCGCCAGCAGCCAAGACAGACAGGGTTCCTACAATGAGCAGTTCTTC.

In its sample, this clone was seen a few times. Other DNA sequences within the sample encode an identical CDR3. The chain has TRBV5-5 and TRBJ1-1; D is ambiguous. Germline CDR1 SGHKS, CDR2 YYEKEE (reference sequence). V dropped 3 bases and J dropped 5 bases, with 8 bases sitting between them. This CDR3 contains 12 residues. The CDR3 bases are TGTGCCAGCAGCTCAGTCGCTACTGAAGCTTTCTTT. Amino acids: CASSSVATEAFF.

This clone was detected only a few times. The chain employs TRBV5-1 and TRBJ2-3, with 8 bases aligning to TRBD2. This CDR3 region has 15 residues. CDR1 and CDR2 (germline): SGHRS, YFSETQ. Trimming at V came to 2 bases and at J to 4 bases, leaving 6 bases not matched to a gene. Written as DNA, the CDR3 is TGCGCCAGCAGCTTCTCGGGAGGGTTTTCAGATACGCAGTATTTT. It specifies CASSFSGGFSDTQYF.

This clone has more than one count but fewer than ten. The CDR3 carries no conserved terminal phenylalanine or tryptophan, so it likely arises from a read error. The DNA is left out, because the CDR3 cannot be placed on it with certainty; the CDR3 is given as TCRdb lists it. The CDR3: CASSGTGITSNLG. The genes are TRBV2 and TRBJ2-7; no check of the table's D call, TRBD1, against the DNA was made. Germline V CDR1 and CDR2: SNHLY, FYNNEI. A total of 13 residues make up the CDR3, ends included.

The genes are TRBV7-2 and TRBJ2-2; TRBD2 agrees at 10 bases. CDR1 is SGHTA and CDR2 is FQGNSA in the germline V gene. V lost 11 bases, J lost 4 bases, and 16 bases stayed unmatched. There are 17 residues in the CDR3. This chain's CDR3 is CAQLGVSGGLGTGELFF. The CDR3 region has the DNA TGTGCCCAGCTCGGGGTTAGCGGGGGGTTGGGCACCGGGGAGCTGTTTTTT.

V gene TRBV7-8 combines with J gene TRBJ2-1, with 8 bases identical to TRBD2. V shed 4 bases and J 2 bases; nucleotides not matched to a gene: 7. The CDR3 covers 16 residues. Germline V gives CDR1 SGHVS, CDR2 FQNEAQ. The CDR3 loop reads CASSSHRGGTYNEQFF. CDR3 coding DNA: TGTGCCAGCAGCTCCCACCGGGGGGGAACCTACAATGAGCAGTTCTTC.

The chain employs TRBV2 and TRBJ1-1; D might be TRBD1 (5 bases). V was trimmed by 3 bases and J by 2 bases, leaving 13 bases between them. CDR1 SNHLY and CDR2 FYNNEI come from the germline V gene. This CDR3 contains 15 residues. The CDR3 protein is CASSDRELDNTEAFF. The CDR3 coding sequence is TGTGCCAGCAGTGACAGGGAGCTGGATAACACTGAAGCTTTCTTT.

This clone was recorded once. The rearrangement joins TRBV6-6 to TRBJ1-1; D is unresolved. The V gene lost 2 bases and the J gene lost 7 bases, with 5 bases spanning the gap. This CDR3 is 11 amino acids long. The germline V gene has CDR1 MNHNY and CDR2 SVGAGI (reference sequence). The DNA of the CDR3 is TGTGCCAGCAGTTACGGGGTTGAAGCTTTCTTT. Its translation is CASSYGVEAFF.

The V gene is TRBV28, the J gene TRBJ2-1; the match to TRBD1 covers 7 bases. Germline CDR1 is MDHEN and CDR2 is SYDVKM. The CDR3 runs 19 residues. J lost 0 bases, V lost 2 bases, and 13 bases had no gene match. The CDR3 loop reads CASSLATGWGLSSYNEQFF. The CDR3 DNA reads TGTGCCAGCAGTTTAGCGACAGGGTGGGGTCTGAGCTCCTACAATGAGCAGTTCTTC.

This clone was seen once. This chain uses TRBV29-1 with TRBJ2-5; 8 nucleotides agree with TRBD1. The J call could be wrong; TRBJ2-7 is a better fit for the DNA end. In germline, CDR1 is SQVTM, CDR2 ANQGSEA. CDR3 length: 15 amino acids. For the CDR3, the DNA is TGCAGCGTTGAACAGTCCCGGGACAGGACCTACGAGCAGTACTTC. Translating gives CSVEQSRDRTYEQYF.

V gene TRBV28 combines with J gene TRBJ1-5; no definite D call. Germline values: CDR1 MDHEN, CDR2 SYDVKM. V was cut by 5 bases and J by 3 bases, with 5 bases left in between. The CDR3 is 12 residues long. As DNA, the CDR3 is TGTGCCAGCAGTACCTTCAATCAGCCCCAGCATTTT. It yields the protein CASSTFNQPQHF.

This rearrangement joins TRBV6-6 to TRBJ1-4; possible D gene TRBD1, 5 bases. This CDR3 spans 15 amino acids. The V end was cut by 6 bases, the J end by 3 bases, with 14 bases between. Per germline, CDR1 MNHNY and CDR2 SVGAGI (reference sequence). CDR3 DNA sequence: TGTGCCAGCAGCGACCAGGGTATCCCTAATGAAAAACTGTTTTTT. This codes for CASSDQGIPNEKLFF.

This chain links TRBV9 with TRBJ2-6; 10 bases match TRBD2. The V and J ends lost 0 bases and 14 bases, in that order; junction bases with no gene match: 14. CDR3 length: 17 amino acids. Germline V gives CDR1 SGDLS, CDR2 YYNGEE. This chain's CDR3 is CASSVDPSGGPVSLLTF. The CDR3 DNA reads TGTGCCAGCAGCGTAGACCCTAGCGGGGGACCGGTCTCTCTCCTGACTTTC.

The V call is TRBV5-4, the J call TRBJ2-1; unclear D gene. The CDR3 contains 12 residues. Trimming took off 4 bases at V and 10 bases at J, with 12 bases between the two ends. Per germline, CDR1 SGHNT and CDR2 YYREEE (reference sequence). The DNA for the CDR3 is TGTGCCAGCAGCACGACCCGCTCCGAGCAGTTCTTC. Its translation is CASSTTRSEQFF.

The CDR3 DNA follows: TGTGCCAGCAGCCCGAGGCTACTAGCGGGGAGCACAGATACGCAGTATTTT. Protein product: CASSPRLLAGSTDTQYF. V gene TRBV5-4 combines with J gene TRBJ2-3, with 10 bases aligning to TRBD2. The germline gives CDR1 SGHNT, CDR2 YYREEE (reference sequence). V shed 4 bases and J 0 bases; nucleotides not matched to a gene: 8. This CDR3 has 17 amino acids.

This clone has just a few counts. V gene TRBV29-1 combines with J gene TRBJ1-1, with 7 bases matching TRBD1. This CDR3 spans 14 amino acids. Germline CDR1 and CDR2: SQVTM and ANQGSEA. V lost 8 bases and J lost 4; bases outside the gene matches: 13. Here the CDR3 reads CSHGRGAGGTEAFF. CDR3 in DNA: TGCAGCCACGGTAGGGGCGCAGGGGGCACTGAAGCTTTCTTT.

V gene TRBV18 combines with J gene TRBJ2-7; D gene ambiguous. V dropped 4 bases and J dropped 6 bases, with 19 bases sitting between them. The CDR3 sequence is 15 residues long. CDR1 and CDR2 (germline): KGHSH, LQKENI. The CDR3 is CASSLSGPPKTEQYF. In DNA form, the CDR3 reads TGTGCCAGCTCACTATCGGGCCCTCCCAAAACCGAGCAGTACTTC.

V gene TRBV10-3 combines with J gene TRBJ2-1; 14 bases agree with TRBD2. The germline V gene encodes CDR1 ENHRY and CDR2 SYGVKD. The CDR3 consists of 13 residues. The V segment lost 8 bases and the J segment 10 bases; nucleotides outside the gene matches: 4. DNA for the CDR3: TGTGCCATCGACGGACTAGCGGGAGGAGAGCAGTTCTTC. Amino acids: CAIDGLAGGEQFF.